The 18 T cell receptor beta chains listed next were all sequenced from one sample in a study of cytomegalovirus exposure and HLA in healthy donors. 60 Vbeta and 13 Jbeta primers were used in PCR. Sequencing used immunoSEQ multiplex PCR; TCRdb keeps in-frame clones, though not all of them. The table lists around 150,000 clones, around 79% of them singletons. The sequenced sample was PBMCs. These receptors originate from a man aged 25-40 years in good health and CMV-seropositive.

The chain combines TRBV12-5 with TRBJ1-5, with a weak D call TRBD1 (6 bases). V shed 6 bases and J shed 2 bases, with 14 bases lying between them. This CDR3 contains 15 residues. Germline CDR1 and CDR2: LGHNT and FRNRAP. The CDR3 region has the DNA TGTGCTAGTGGCCAAACCAGGGGTGGCAATCAGCCCCAGCATTTT. Its translation is CASGQTRGGNQPQHF.

This chain joins TRBV19 and TRBJ1-5, with TRBD1 as a possible D gene (5 bases). This CDR3 is built from 13 residues. Germline V CDR1 and CDR2: LNHDA, SQIVND (reference sequence). Trimming removed 8 bases at V and 6 bases at J, with 14 bases between. The CDR3 coding sequence is TGTGCCAGTTCGGGGGTAGTCAGTCAGCCCCAGCATTTT. It yields the protein CASSGVVSQPQHF.

With regard to this clone: Compared with germline, one end of the junction differs, possibly owing to a read error. The chain combines TRBV7-9 with TRBJ2-3; 9 bases agree with TRBD2. Per germline, CDR1 SEHNR and CDR2 FQNEAQ (reference sequence). The CDR3 sequence is 14 residues long. CDR3 in amino acids: CSSSLVLAGDTQYF. Written as DNA, the CDR3 is TGTTCCAGCAGCTTAGTACTAGCGGGCGATACGCAGTATTTT.

The V gene is TRBV29-1, the J gene TRBJ2-7, with 7 bases that match TRBD2. With 4 bases clipped from V and 4 bases from J, the junction kept 25 bases outside the gene matches. The length of the CDR3 is 19 residues. CDR1 and CDR2 (germline): SQVTM, ANQGSEA. The CDR3 spells CSVGLAVSSPWVDPYEQYF. The CDR3 coding sequence is TGCAGCGTTGGTCTAGCGGTAAGTTCCCCCTGGGTGGACCCTTACGAGCAGTACTTC.

V is TRBV28 and J is TRBJ1-5, with 12 positions matching TRBD1. The length of the CDR3 is 15 residues. Germline loops: CDR1 MDHEN, CDR2 SYDVKM. V lost 3 bases to trimming and J lost 5 bases; unmatched junction nucleotides: 2. The DNA of the CDR3 is TGTGCCAGCAGTTTCGGGACAGGGGGCTATCAGCCCCAGCATTTT. It encodes CASSFGTGGYQPQHF.

This sequence joins TRBV7-9 and TRBJ2-7; TRBD2 agrees at 10 bases. Germline values: CDR1 SEHNR, CDR2 FQNEAQ (reference sequence). The CDR3 contains 14 residues. Unmatched junction bases numbered 2, after V lost 5 bases and J lost 1 base. The CDR3 region is CASSRTSGSYEQYF. The CDR3, as DNA: TGTGCCAGCAGCCGGACTAGCGGTTCCTACGAGCAGTACTTC.

This clone occurred once. J is TRBJ1-4 and V is TRBV5-1, with D unresolved. This CDR3 contains 16 residues. V was cut by 4 bases and J by 2 bases, with 15 bases left in between. In germline, CDR1 is SGHRS, CDR2 YFSETQ. The CDR3 sequence: CASSQDSLGTNEKLFF. The DNA for the CDR3 is TGCGCCAGCAGCCAAGATTCCCTCGGGACTAATGAAAAACTGTTTTTT.

The rearrangement uses TRBV10-2 and TRBJ1-6; D call uncertain. The V end lost 0 bases, the J end lost 8 bases, and 5 bases lay between the germline ends. Germline CDR1 reads WSHSY; CDR2 reads SAAADI. The CDR3 loop spans 13 amino acids. Written as DNA, the CDR3 is TGCGCCAGCAGTGAGTCGACACATTCACCCCTCCACTTT. Its translation: CASSESTHSPLHF.

The chain links TRBV18 to TRBJ2-7, with 7 bases identical to TRBD1. Trimming removed 5 bases from V and 1 base from J; junction bases left unmatched: 11. The CDR3 contains 16 residues. CDR1 KGHSH and CDR2 LQKENI come from the germline V gene. CDR3 loop: CASSTIDREGSYEQYF. The DNA of the CDR3 is TGTGCCAGCTCAACCATCGACAGGGAAGGATCCTACGAGCAGTACTTC.

V usage is TRBV5-8 and J usage is TRBJ2-7; 7 nucleotides match TRBD1. The CDR3 is 13 residues long. After removal of 5 bases from V and 0 bases from J, the junction contained 2 bases not matched to a gene. Germline loops: CDR1 SGHTS, CDR2 YDEGEE. Here the CDR3 DNA reads TGTGCCAGCAGTTGGGACAGCTCCTACGAGCAGTACTTC. This sequence encodes CASSWDSSYEQYF.

This chain links TRBV28 with TRBJ2-1; a weak D match, TRBD2 (7 bases). The V end was cut by 1 base, the J end by 4 bases, with 17 bases between. Germline assignment: CDR1 MDHEN and CDR2 SYDVKM. The CDR3 length is 17 residues. The CDR3 loop reads CASSLSPGGLEYNEQFF. CDR3 nucleotide sequence: TGTGCCAGCAGTTTATCCCCGGGGGGCTTGGAGTACAATGAGCAGTTCTTC. The full variable domain, its missing parts supplied by reference TRBV28 and TRBJ2-1, is DVKVTQSSRYLVKRTGEKVFLECVQDMDHENMFWYRQDPGLGLRLIYFSYDVKMKEKGDIPEGYSVSREKKERFSLILESASTNQTSMYLCASSLSPGGLEYNEQFFGPGTRLTVL.

This clone has a handful of counts. This chain uses TRBV25-1 with TRBJ2-2; perhaps TRBD2 as D (6 bases). This CDR3 contains 14 residues. Germline V gene lookup returns CDR1 MGHDK and CDR2 SYGVNS. V lost 3 bases, J lost 5 bases, and 10 bases lay in between. For the CDR3, the DNA is TGTGCCAGCAGTGACGGGACTGCTACCGGGGAGCTGTTTTTT. Protein sequence: CASSDGTATGELFF.

In regard to this clone: A junction end diverges from the germline sequence, so it may reflect a read error. Within the sample, other DNA sequences also encode this same CDR3. V usage is TRBV7-8 and J usage is TRBJ1-5; TRBD1 might be the D (6 bases). Looked up from germline, CDR1 is SGHVS and CDR2 is FQNEAQ. The CDR3 loop spans 19 amino acids. This CDR3 is CASSLRPLGQFPSNQPQHF. The CDR3 DNA follows: TGTGCTAGCAGCTTAAGGCCCTTGGGACAATTCCCGAGCAATCAGCCCCAGCATTTT.

The V gene is TRBV6-5, the J gene TRBJ1-1, with D maybe TRBD1 (5 bases). Trimming stripped 6 bases from V and 11 bases from J, with 13 bases between. Per germline, CDR1 MNHEY and CDR2 SVGAGI. The CDR3 extends over 11 amino acids. CDR3: CASRTGGLAFF. For the CDR3, the DNA is TGTGCCAGCAGGACCGGGGGGTTGGCTTTCTTT.

In this sample, this clone turned up a few times. The chain is built from TRBV4-3 and TRBJ2-2; no clear D gene. Trimming shortened V by 1 base and J by 1 base, and 7 bases separated the two germline ends. The germline gives CDR1 LGHNA, CDR2 YSLEER. CDR3 length equals 15 residues. In nucleotides, the CDR3 is TGCGCCAGCAGCCAAGCGGTGAGGAACACCGGGGAGCTGTTTTTT. Translation gives CASSQAVRNTGELFF.

This clone was counted a single time. The genes are TRBV28 and TRBJ2-1; no definite D call. V gave up 9 bases and J gave up 9 bases, with 12 bases separating them. CDR1 and CDR2 from the germline V gene are MDHEN and SYDVKM. CDR3 size: 11 residues. The CDR3 region has the DNA TGTGCCAGTTCATTCGTCGGTGAGCAGTTCTTC. Its translation: CASSFVGEQFF.

The genes are TRBV9 and TRBJ1-1; TRBD1 agrees at 8 bases. The CDR3 spans 16 residues. In germline, CDR1 is SGDLS, CDR2 YYNGEE. V lost 0 bases and J lost 1; bases outside the gene matches: 5. The CDR3 loop reads CASSVGGQGRNTEAFF. CDR3 bases: TGTGCCAGCAGCGTAGGCGGACAGGGTCGGAACACTGAAGCTTTCTTT. The full variable domain, its missing parts supplied by reference TRBV9 and TRBJ1-1, is DSGVTQTPKHLITATGQRVTLRCSPRSGDLSVYWYQQSLDQGLQFLIQYYNGEERAKGNILERFSAQQFPDLHSELNLSSLELGDSALYFCASSVGGQGRNTEAFFGQGTRLTVV.

The rearrangement links TRBV15 to TRBJ1-1, with D possibly matching TRBD1 (5 bases). CDR1 and CDR2 from the germline V gene are LNHNV and YYDKDF (reference sequence). V was trimmed by 1 base and J by 1 base, leaving 16 bases between them. The CDR3 loop spans 17 amino acids. CDR3 residues: CATSRGRRGSRNTEAFF. In DNA, the CDR3 is TGTGCCACCAGCAGAGGTAGGCGGGGGTCGAGGAACACTGAAGCTTTCTTT.